These T cell receptor beta chains were read from a single sample in a study of OX40 agonist ivuxolimab in advanced cancers. Assay used: immunoSEQ multiplex PCR; TCRdb lists only in-frame clones, some missing. The sample gives 94,000 or so clones, around 80% of which show up once; about 5.8% is in the top ten. The sequencing used CD4+ or CD8+ T cells sorted from blood, collected in a trial of the OX40 agonist ivuxolimab. The receptor set was obtained from an adult with an advanced solid tumor such as melanoma, head and neck, liver or kidney cancer. Both conserved end residues are part of each CDR3. Each record gives: CDR3 length, J gene, clone size, V gene, D gene, CDR3 DNA, CDR3 protein. The D gene is left open where the match is weak. Size is stated for part of the rows, as once, few or many counts, or as a class when the clone is expanded.

>15|TRBJ2-7|.|TRBV28|.
TGTGCCAGCAGTTTTGGGGCACTCTCGGCATACGAGCAGTACTTC
CASSFGALSAYEQYF
>16|TRBJ2-5|.|TRBV5-6|.
TGTGCCAGCAGCTTGGGGTACGGGGGCGAACAAGAGACCCAGTACTTC
CASSLGYGGEQETQYF
>15|TRBJ1-5|.|TRBV5-1|TRBD1
TGCGCCAGCAGAGCGACAGGGGGCGCGGATCAGCCCCAGCATTTT
CASRATGGADQPQHF
>14|TRBJ2-7|once|TRBV14|.
TGTGCCAGCAGCCGCGTCTCAGATGCGGTCGAGCAGTACTTC
CASSRVSDAVEQYF
>15|TRBJ1-2|.|TRBV19|.
TGTGCCAGTAGTATTCGGCCCGTCCCGGACTATGGCTACACCTTC
CASSIRPVPDYGYTF
>15|TRBJ1-1|few|TRBV6-5|.
TGTGCCAGCAGTTACTCGTGGACAGATAACACTGAAGCTTTCTTT
CASSYSWTDNTEAFF
>14|TRBJ2-7|large|TRBV6-6|.
TGTGCCAGCAGTTACCCAGGACAGACCTACGAGCAGTACTTC
CASSYPGQTYEQYF
>16|TRBJ2-7|.|TRBV7-2|TRBD2
TGTGCCAGCAGCCAAGCCCCGGGACTAGAACCCTACGAGCAGTACTTC
CASSQAPGLEPYEQYF
>15|TRBJ2-1|.|TRBV2|TRBD1
TGTGCCAGCAGTGAGATGGGACAGGGCAGCTATGAGCAGTTCTTC
CASSEMGQGSYEQFF
>13|TRBJ1-6|few|TRBV19|TRBD1
TGTGCCAGTGGACAGGGTTATAATTCACCCCTCCACTTT
CASGQGYNSPLHF
>12|TRBJ1-1|few|TRBV29-1|.
TGCAGCGTTGAAGATCGGGTACTCCAAGCTTTCTTT
CSVEDRVLQAFF
>14|TRBJ1-6|.|TRBV27|TRBD1
TGTGCCAGCAACCTTGGACAGGTTAATTCACCCCTCCACTTT
CASNLGQVNSPLHF
>16|TRBJ2-7|.|TRBV2|TRBD2
TGTGCCAGCAGTGAATTGGTGGGGACGGCGGGAGGCGAGCAGTACTTC
CASSELVGTAGGEQYF
>18|TRBJ2-1|once|TRBV7-3|TRBD2
TGTGCCAGCAGCTTAATGGTGGGACTAGCGGGCTTCAACAATGAGCAGTTCTTC
CASSLMVGLAGFNNEQFF
>13|TRBJ1-5|.|TRBV30|.
TGTGCCTGGAGGCTCCAGGGTAATCAGCCCCAGCATTTT
CAWRLQGNQPQHF
>14|TRBJ1-4|few|TRBV7-9|TRBD1
TGTGCCAGCAGCTCGACAGGGCAAGGGGAAAAACTGTTTTTT
CASSSTGQGEKLFF
>14|TRBJ2-5|.|TRBV5-1|TRBD1
TGCGCCAGCAGCTTGACAGGGGGACAAGAGACCCAGTACTTC
CASSLTGGQETQYF
>15|TRBJ2-7|.|TRBV7-6|.
TGTGCCAGCAGCCTCGCGTCCGGTATGTCCTACGAGCAGTACTTC
CASSLASGMSYEQYF
>13|TRBJ1-4|once|TRBV5-4|.
TGTGCCAGCAGCTTGGTACCTAATGAAAAACTGTTTTTT
CASSLVPNEKLFF
>14|TRBJ2-7|.|TRBV6-5|.
TGTGCCAGCAGTCCCGGACGGCAGATTTCCGAGCAGTACTTC
CASSPGRQISEQYF
>18|TRBJ2-3|.|TRBV7-9|.
TGTGCCAGCAGCTTACCGGGGCCACCCATAACCAGCACAGATACGCAGTATTTT
CASSLPGPPITSTDTQYF
>15|TRBJ1-1|.|TRBV9|TRBD1
TGTGCCAGCAGCGTGGACAGGGGCGGAATCGCTGAAGCTTTCTTT
CASSVDRGGIAEAFF
>14|TRBJ1-2|.|TRBV6-5|.
TGTGCCAGCGGCGGGACGGGAACTAACTATGGCTACACCTTC
CASGGTGTNYGYTF
>15|TRBJ2-7|once|TRBV7-9|TRBD2
TGTGCCAGCAGCCCTCTCGGGACTAGGGACTGGGGGCAGTACTTC
CASSPLGTRDWGQYF
>16|TRBJ2-1|.|TRBV6-1|TRBD2
TGTGCCAGCAGTGCCTTAGCGGGGGGAGGGGGCAATGAGCAGTTCTTC
CASSALAGGGGNEQFF
>15|TRBJ2-7|once|TRBV7-9|TRBD2
TGTGCCAGCAGCCCCCGGATAGCGGGGTCCTACGAGCAGTACTTC
CASSPRIAGSYEQYF
>15|TRBJ1-4|.|TRBV6-5|.
TGTGCCAGCAGTTACGAAACAGGAAATAATGAAAAACTGTTTTTT
CASSYETGNNEKLFF
>13|TRBJ1-1|.|TRBV18|.
TGTGCCAGCTCACCCCAAGAAAACACTGAAGCTTTCTTT
CASSPQENTEAFF
>14|TRBJ2-2|.|TRBV19|TRBD1
TGTGCCAGTAGTAGACAGGGGTCCACCGGGGAGCTGTTTTTT
CASSRQGSTGELFF
>16|TRBJ2-4|.|TRBV5-4|.
TGTGCCAGCAGCTTGTTTCAGGGCTTAGCCAAAAACATTCAGTACTTC
CASSLFQGLAKNIQYF
>12|TRBJ2-7|.|TRBV11-2|.
TGTGCCAGCAGCTTAAGGGAGGACGAGCAGTACTTC
CASSLREDEQYF
>16|TRBJ2-4|.|TRBV30|TRBD2
TGTGCCTGGAGCCCGGGGGCTAGCGGGGGAAAAAACATTCAGTACTTC
CAWSPGASGGKNIQYF
>15|TRBJ2-2|.|TRBV19|TRBD2
TGTGCCAGTAGCGACCATAGCGGGGTCCCCGGGGAGCTGTTTTTT
CASSDHSGVPGELFF
>16|TRBJ1-4|.|TRBV5-1|.
TGCGCCAGCAGCTTGGCAGCGCCGGACGGTAATGAAAAACTGTTTTTT
CASSLAAPDGNEKLFF
>16|TRBJ1-2|.|TRBV6-5|.
TGTGCCAGCAGTTACTCGGGGCAGGCCCCCCACTATGGCTACACCTTC
CASSYSGQAPHYGYTF
>15|TRBJ2-1|.|TRBV4-3|TRBD1
TGCGCCAGCAGCCAAGGAGGGGGCCTCTACAATGAGCAGTTCTTC
CASSQGGGLYNEQFF
>14|TRBJ1-1|medium-sized|TRBV7-9|.
TGTGCCAGCAGCTTAGCCGCGATGAACACTGAAGCTTTCTTT
CASSLAAMNTEAFF
>13|TRBJ2-7|.|TRBV21-1|.
TGTGCCAGCAGCAAATGGGTCGCCTACGAGCAGTACTTC
CASSKWVAYEQYF
>12|TRBJ2-1|once|TRBV6-5|.
TGTGCCAGCAGTCGAGTTAGAAATGAGCAGTTCTTC
CASSRVRNEQFF
>15|TRBJ2-3|.|TRBV7-3|.
TGTGCCAGCAGCTTAAGTCCTAGTTGGGCAGATACGCAGTATTTT
CASSLSPSWADTQYF
>15|TRBJ2-1|.|TRBV2|TRBD2
TGTGCCAGCAGCGAGACTAGCGCCTACCACAATGAGCAGTTCTTC
CASSETSAYHNEQFF
>14|TRBJ2-5|.|TRBV7-2|.
TGTGCCAGCAGCTTGACAGGACGGGTAGGTGAGCAGTACTTC
CASSLTGRVGEQYF
>17|TRBJ2-7|.|TRBV9|.
TGTGCCAGCAGCGTAGAAGACAGGATTGGAAGGGCTTACGAGCAGTACTTC
CASSVEDRIGRAYEQYF
>14|TRBJ2-7|.|TRBV18|.
TGTGCCAGCTCACCGCCGGGACAAACCTACGAGCAGTACTTC
CASSPPGQTYEQYF
>14|TRBJ2-2|.|TRBV7-2|.
TGTGCCAGTCAGCCCCGGGGAGACTACCGGGAGCTGTTTTTT
CASQPRGDYRELFF